Listed here are 23 T cell receptor beta chains from one sample, sequenced in a study of T-cell memory formation after mild COVID-19. TCRdb reprocessed the 5' RACE reads via MiXCR and lists one record per CDR3 protein. Of under 300,000 distinct CDR3 sequences in the sample, 7.5% to 10% were seen once. Sample: PBMCs or a T cell subset sorted from them (not recorded which). The origin of the receptors is a man in his late teens or twenties who had mild COVID-19 (a few samples of this study predate the infection). Cell type and time point are not known.

The rearrangement uses TRBV7-2 and TRBJ1-1; unclear D gene. From germline, CDR1 is SGHTA and CDR2 FQGNSA. The CDR3 is 15 residues long. The germline V and J ends were trimmed by 5 bases and 3 bases, with 16 bases remaining between them. The CDR3 nucleotides read TGTGCCAGCAGCACCCGGTTAGGGAGCGACACTGAAGCTTTCTTT. Protein: CASSTRLGSDTEAFF. Combining the CDR3 with reference TRBV7-2 and TRBJ1-1 gives the whole variable domain GAGVSQSPSNKVTEKGKDVELRCDPISGHTALYWYRQSLGQGLEFLIYFQGNSAPDKSGLPSDRFSAERTGGSVSTLTIQRTQQEDSAVYLCASSTRLGSDTEAFFGQGTRLTVV.

The chain joins TRBV7-2 to TRBJ1-2, with 8 positions matching TRBD1. CDR1 and CDR2 from the germline V gene are SGHTA and FQGNSA. With V trimmed by 2 bases and J by 2 bases, 4 bases remained unmatched. The CDR3 runs 15 residues. The DNA of the CDR3 is TGTGCCAGCAGCTTATCACAGGGGGGAAACTATGGCTACACCTTC. This encodes CASSLSQGGNYGYTF.

This clonotype was detected only a few times. The genes are TRBV7-2 and TRBJ2-7; 8 bases line up with TRBD2. The germline gives CDR1 SGHTA, CDR2 FQGNSA. V gave up 1 base and J gave up 2 bases; unmatched junction bases: 4. There are 15 residues in the CDR3. CDR3: CASSLDGGGTYEQYV. As DNA, the CDR3 is TGTGCCAGCAGCTTAGACGGGGGGGGAACCTACGAGCAGTACGTC.

This clonotype occurred many times. J is TRBJ2-5 and V is TRBV4-1; TRBD1 aligns across 9 bases. With 5 bases clipped from V and 2 bases from J, the junction kept 6 bases outside the gene matches. The CDR3 has 15 amino acids. Germline-derived CDR1 and CDR2 are MGHRA and YSYEKL. The CDR3 sequence is CASSSPGQGQETQYF. CDR3 coding DNA: TGCGCCAGCAGCTCTCCGGGACAGGGTCAAGAGACCCAGTACTTC.

This clonotype was observed many times. The chain recombines TRBV5-1 with TRBJ2-5; D not resolved. CDR3 length equals 13 residues. Germline V lookup: CDR1 SGHRS, CDR2 YFSETQ. V lost 3 bases, J lost 5 bases, and 11 bases lay in between. The CDR3 loop is CASSWSYWETQYF. CDR3 sequence (DNA): TGCGCCAGCAGCTGGTCCTACTGGGAGACCCAGTACTTC.

The chain combines TRBV25-1 with TRBJ1-2; D perhaps matches TRBD1 (5 bases). The CDR3 consists of 11 residues. V was cut by 11 bases and J by 4 bases, with 11 bases left in between. Germline CDR1 and CDR2: MGHDK and SYGVNS. The CDR3 here is CAGPGGYGYTF. The CDR3 DNA sequence: TGTGCCGGTCCGGGGGGCTATGGCTACACCTTC.

The V and J genes are TRBV5-1 and TRBJ1-5; 7 bases fit TRBD1. With V trimmed by 0 bases and J by 5 bases, 5 bases remained unmatched. Per the germline V gene, CDR1 is SGHRS and CDR2 is YFSETQ. CDR3 length: 15 residues. The CDR3 here is CASSLGEGAHQPQHF. CDR3 nucleotide sequence: TGCGCCAGCAGCTTGGGGGAGGGGGCTCATCAGCCCCAGCATTTT.

This clonotype has a count of ten or more. The chain recombines TRBV4-1 with TRBJ2-2; 15 bases line up with TRBD2. Trimming removed 4 bases from V and 8 bases from J; junction bases left unmatched: 2. The germline gives CDR1 MGHRA, CDR2 YSYEKL. The length of the CDR3 is 15 residues. As DNA, the CDR3 is TGCGCCAGCAGCCCCGGGACTAGCGGGGGGGGGGAGCTGTTTTTT. Translation: CASSPGTSGGGELFF.

This clonotype appeared a few times. The chain joins TRBV6-2 or TRBV6-3 to TRBJ2-1; 8 nucleotides agree with TRBD2. V lost 6 bases and J lost 4; bases outside the gene matches: 8. Germline CDR1 and CDR2: MNHEY and SVGEGT. This CDR3 has 15 amino acids. The CDR3 region is CASRPGLEGYNEQFF. DNA for the CDR3: TGTGCCAGCAGACCGGGACTAGAGGGGTACAATGAGCAGTTCTTC.

V is TRBV7-9 and J is TRBJ1-6, with 9 bases aligning to TRBD1. Trimming took 4 bases from V and 7 from J; bases not matched to a gene: 11. Germline V gene sequence: CDR1 SEHNR, CDR2 FQNEAQ (reference sequence). The CDR3 is 17 residues long. In DNA, the CDR3 is TGTGCCAGCAGCTCCTGGGGGACAGGGCCGAAAAATTCACCCCTCCACTTT. Translation gives CASSSWGTGPKNSPLHF.

In this sample, this clonotype turned up a few times. V is TRBV6-2 or TRBV6-3 and J is TRBJ2-7; 8 bases align to TRBD1. V shed 4 bases, J shed 0 bases, and the junction held 11 bases outside the gene matches. CDR3 size: 17 residues. Germline V CDR1 and CDR2: MNHEY, SVGEGT. In DNA form, the CDR3 reads TGTGCCAGCAGTTCGGTCGTCGGGACAGGCGTCTCCTACGAGCAGTACTTC. Translation gives CASSSVVGTGVSYEQYF.

This clonotype was seen a few times. This chain's CDR3 is CASSSLTGGRSPLHF. CDR3 coding DNA: TGTGCCAGCAGCTCCCTGACAGGGGGCAGGTCACCCCTCCACTTT. The chain couples TRBV7-9 to TRBJ1-6; TRBD1 matches at 10 bases. V dropped 4 bases and J dropped 10; count of bases not matched to a gene: 7. From germline, CDR1 is SEHNR and CDR2 FQNEAQ (reference sequence). This CDR3 comprises 15 residues.

V gene TRBV4-2 combines with J gene TRBJ1-5; maybe TRBD1 (5 bases). CDR1 LGHNA and CDR2 YNFKEQ come from the germline V gene. V lost 0 bases, J lost 6 bases, and 21 bases lay in between. This CDR3 comprises 18 residues. The CDR3 sequence is CASSQEGGGLKLVQPQHF. DNA for the CDR3: TGTGCCAGCAGCCAAGAAGGCGGGGGACTTAAACTGGTTCAGCCCCAGCATTTT.

This clonotype was observed at least ten times. The chain carries TRBV7-7 and TRBJ2-7; 10 bases map to TRBD1. CDR3 length: 15 amino acids. V shed 1 base, J shed 4 bases, and the junction held 4 bases outside the gene matches. Looked up from germline, CDR1 is SSHAT and CDR2 is FNYEAQ (reference sequence). The CDR3 reads CASSLDGGQGYEQYF. The CDR3 nucleotides read TGTGCCAGCAGCTTAGACGGGGGACAGGGGTACGAGCAGTACTTC.

This chain joins TRBV20-1 and TRBJ2-3; D uncertain. V lost 1 base and J lost 2, with 10 bases in between. This CDR3 contains 14 residues. Germline V CDR1 and CDR2: DFQATT, SNEGSKA (reference sequence). CDR3 protein: CSARARRITDTQYF. The CDR3 region has the DNA TGCAGTGCTAGAGCCCGGAGAATCACAGATACGCAGTATTTT.

The CDR3 DNA follows: TGCGCCAGCAGCTTGCAGGGCCATAATTCACCCCTCCACTTT. This translates into CASSLQGHNSPLHF. The chain combines TRBV5-1 with TRBJ1-6; D possibly corresponds to TRBD1 (5 bases). The germline gives CDR1 SGHRS, CDR2 YFSETQ. The CDR3 loop spans 14 amino acids. Trimming removed 1 base from V and 5 bases from J, with 7 bases in between.

The genes are TRBV25-1 and TRBJ1-2; the D gene is possibly TRBD1 (6 bases). The germline gives CDR1 MGHDK, CDR2 SYGVNS. The CDR3 covers 14 residues. V was clipped by 3 bases and J by 3 bases, with 11 bases between them. The CDR3 loop reads CASSETGFDYGYTF. As DNA, the CDR3 is TGTGCCAGCAGTGAGACAGGATTCGACTATGGCTACACCTTC.

The chain recombines TRBV5-1 with TRBJ2-7; no definite D call. CDR3 length: 14 residues. The germline V gene encodes CDR1 SGHRS and CDR2 YFSETQ. V was shortened by 2 bases and J by 3 bases, with 12 bases between the two germline ends. CDR3 sequence: CASSFPDKNYEQYF. The CDR3, as DNA: TGCGCCAGCAGCTTCCCAGACAAGAACTACGAGCAGTACTTC.

This chain joins TRBV15 and TRBJ2-1, with D possibly being TRBD2 (5 bases). CDR1 and CDR2 from the germline V gene are LNHNV and YYDKDF (reference sequence). Trimming shortened V by 7 bases and J by 8 bases, and 21 bases separated the two germline ends. The CDR3 covers 15 residues. CDR3 loop: CATTQIPTGVYEQFF. The CDR3 DNA sequence: TGTGCCACCACCCAAATCCCGACCGGGGTTTATGAGCAGTTCTTC.

The rearrangement uses TRBV12-3 or TRBV12-4 and TRBJ2-2; D might be TRBD1 or TRBD2, each matching 5 bases. Trimming removed 6 bases at V and 4 bases at J, with 21 bases between. CDR3 length: 17 residues. The CDR3 nucleotides read TGTGCCAGCAGCCCTACAGGAGGCACAACACCCACCGGGGAGCTGTTTTTT. It codes for CASSPTGGTTPTGELFF.

This sequence joins TRBV12-3 or TRBV12-4 and TRBJ2-3; D is uncertain. The CDR3 is made up of 15 amino acids. The germline V and J ends were trimmed by 3 bases and 1 base, with 11 bases remaining between them. DNA for the CDR3: TGTGCCAGCAGTTTTGAAGCGTCCGGCACAGATACGCAGTATTTT. Translation: CASSFEASGTDTQYF.

V is TRBV5-1 and J is TRBJ2-5, with 7 positions matching TRBD2. Trimming took 0 bases from V and 1 from J; bases not matched to a gene: 9. CDR3 length equals 17 residues. Germline CDR1 SGHRS, CDR2 YFSETQ. CDR3 DNA: TGCGCCAGCAGCTTGGGGGAAGGGGCTAGCGGCCAAGAGACCCAGTACTTC. It codes for CASSLGEGASGQETQYF.

This clonotype was seen only a few times. The chain employs TRBV7-6 and TRBJ2-1; D is perhaps TRBD1 (5 bases). The germline V and J ends were trimmed by 4 bases and 0 bases, with 16 bases remaining between them. The CDR3 has 17 residues. The germline gives CDR1 SGHVS, CDR2 FNYEAQ. The CDR3 DNA is TGTGCCAGCAGCTCCGCCCATCTTGACAGCTCCTACAATGAGCAGTTCTTC. Translated, it gives CASSSAHLDSSYNEQFF.